A selection of T cell receptor beta chains follows, all from one sample in a study of blood T cell repertoires in COVID-19. Sequencing used immunoSEQ multiplex PCR; TCRdb keeps in-frame clones, though not all of them. The sample contains 150,000 to 200,000 clones, approximately 90% of which appear only once. Sequencing was done on a sample of peripheral blood. These receptors came from a human donor in a cohort sampled during active COVID-19. Each CDR3 is given without its conserved first and last residue. Clone size is stated in some rows and not others, as once, few, many or a class when expanded.

v_call	j_call	clone_size	cdr3_aa
TRBV18	TRBJ2-7	-	ASSPHHGAGEQY
TRBV7-9	TRBJ1-4	-	ASSLAMGGPSVEKLF
TRBV5-6	TRBJ1-1	-	ASSFNRPNTEAF
TRBV5-1	TRBJ2-1	-	ASSFQGPDNEQF
TRBV27	TRBJ1-1	-	ASSVQWTGGYMNTEAF
TRBV7-2	TRBJ2-7	-	ASSPASGGAVYEQY
TRBV4-3	TRBJ2-7	-	ASSQASGMSSYEQY
TRBV11-3	TRBJ2-1	-	ASSPGVRTEQF
TRBV28	TRBJ1-2	once	ASSLGRADGYT
TRBV27	TRBJ2-5	-	ASSLGSSGLATETQY
TRBV11-2	TRBJ2-3	-	ASSLRDRGADTQY
TRBV19	TRBJ2-5	few	ASSPSGGREETQY
TRBV7-9	TRBJ2-7	-	ASSLVAASYEQY